Listed below are T cell receptor beta chains from one sample, sequenced in a study of spatial heterogeneity in lung cancer. TCRdb redid the calling of the 5' RACE reads with MiXCR, one entry per CDR3 protein. The sample gives more than 3,500 distinct CDR3 sequences, approximately 8.9% of which show up once; 59% is in the top ten. The material sequenced was PBMCs, taken at surgery. Every receptor here comes from a female donor with early-stage non-small cell lung cancer. The CDR3 runs from the conserved cysteine through the conserved F or W. A D gene is named only where the DNA matches it firmly. Clone sizes are given selectively: once, few, many, or a class where the clone is expanded.

CDR3	DNA	D	J	V	size	length
CASSLSIGTVSYEQYF	TGTGCCAGCAGCTTATCAATAGGGACGGTCTCCTACGAGCAGTACTTC	-	TRBJ2-7	TRBV11-2	few	16
CASSLVALYQETQYF	TGTGCCAGCAGCTTGGTAGCCTTGTACCAAGAGACCCAGTACTTC	-	TRBJ2-5	TRBV5-5	many	15
CASSLRTGGITDTQYF	TGTGCCAGCAGCTTAAGAACCGGGGGGATCACAGATACGCAGTATTTT	TRBD2	TRBJ2-3	TRBV7-3	-	16
CASSSPGENTEAFF	TGTGCCAGCAGCTCCCCCGGGGAGAACACTGAAGCTTTCTTT	-	TRBJ1-1	TRBV3-1	-	14
CASSEGAGANVLTF	TGTGCCAGCAGTGAGGGGGCTGGGGCCAACGTCCTGACTTTC	-	TRBJ2-6	TRBV6-4	few	14
CSVGQGMDEQYF	TGCAGCGTGGGACAGGGGATGGACGAGCAGTACTTC	TRBD1	TRBJ2-7	TRBV29-1	few	12
CASSQRLGTGELFF	TGTGCCAGCAGCCAAAGGTTGGGGACCGGGGAGCTGTTTTTT	-	TRBJ2-2	TRBV3-1	-	14
CASSLGGRSFTDTQYF	TGTGCCAGCAGCCTAGGAGGTAGGAGTTTCACAGATACGCAGTATTTT	-	TRBJ2-3	TRBV7-3	many	16
CASSPALEQAIYGYTF	TGTGCCAGCAGCCCGGCTTTAGAGCAGGCGATATATGGCTACACCTTC	-	TRBJ1-2	TRBV7-9	few	16
CSVGGHQTGYTF	TGCAGCGTCGGGGGACACCAAACTGGCTACACCTTC	-	TRBJ1-2	TRBV29-1	many	12
CASSYSLAGGGNEQFF	TGTGCCAGCAGCTATTCACTAGCGGGGGGTGGGAATGAGCAGTTCTTC	TRBD2	TRBJ2-1	TRBV12-3/TRBV12-4	many	16
CASSPRDRRDGYTF	TGTGCCAGCAGCCCCCGGGACAGGCGAGATGGCTACACCTTC	TRBD1	TRBJ1-2	TRBV11-1	medium-sized	14
CSVDDNNEQFF	TGCAGCGTCGATGATAACAATGAGCAGTTCTTC	-	TRBJ2-1	TRBV29-1	-	11
CASSLTLSGFSRSGANVLTF	TGCGCCAGCAGCTTGACACTCTCAGGGTTCTCCCGCTCTGGGGCCAACGTCCTGACTTTC	-	TRBJ2-6	TRBV5-1	medium-sized	20
CASSSGLALLSEQFF	TGTGCCAGCAGCTCGGGACTAGCCCTTTTGAGTGAGCAGTTCTTC	TRBD2	TRBJ2-1	TRBV7-9	medium-sized	15
CAWNPGVIGRVAFF	TGTGCCTGGAACCCTGGAGTCATCGGTAGGGTTGCTTTCTTT	-	TRBJ1-1	TRBV30	few	14
CASSRTSGVQETQYF	TGTGCCAGCAGCCGGACTAGCGGGGTCCAAGAGACCCAGTACTTC	TRBD2	TRBJ2-5	TRBV5-4	-	15
CASSRVPGLAVGEQYF	TGCGCCAGCAGCCGAGTCCCGGGACTAGCGGTGGGCGAGCAGTACTTC	TRBD2	TRBJ2-7	TRBV4-1	-	16
CASSQDQVSEQYF	TGTGCCAGCAGCCAAGATCAGGTGAGCGAGCAGTACTTC	-	TRBJ2-7	TRBV4-2	medium-sized	13
CASRPGDGGYEQYF	TGTGCCAGCAGACCTGGGGACGGAGGATACGAGCAGTACTTC	-	TRBJ2-7	TRBV7-2	few	14
CSAKRSPAWGYTF	TGCAGTGCTAAGAGGTCCCCCGCCTGGGGCTACACCTTC	-	TRBJ1-2	TRBV20-1	medium-sized	13
CASSPGTGGTNTIYF	TGTGCCAGCAGCCCCGGGACAGGAGGAACAAACACCATATATTTT	TRBD1	TRBJ1-3	TRBV6-2/TRBV6-3	few	15
CASSSSGTEAFF	TGCGCCAGCAGCTCTTCCGGGACAGAAGCTTTCTTT	-	TRBJ1-1	TRBV5-1	many	12
CASSVGAGSHTEAFF	TGTGCCAGCAGCGTAGGGGCAGGGTCACACACTGAAGCTTTCTTT	-	TRBJ1-1	TRBV9	medium-sized	15
CASTLLDRGGHEQYF	TGCGCCAGCACACTCCTCGACAGGGGAGGCCACGAGCAGTACTTC	TRBD1	TRBJ2-7	TRBV5-1	many	15
CASSPTTEAFF	TGTGCCAGCAGCCCAACAACCGAAGCTTTCTTT	-	TRBJ1-1	TRBV7-9	many	11
CASSLVGQGEGTQYF	TGTGCCAGCAGCTTAGTGGGACAGGGGGAGGGTACGCAGTATTTT	TRBD1	TRBJ2-3	TRBV11-2	-	15
CSARGSLTGELFF	TGCAGTGCTAGAGGCAGCCTCACCGGGGAGCTGTTTTTT	-	TRBJ2-2	TRBV20-1	medium-sized	13
CASSTNYEQYF	TGTGCCAGCAGTACCAACTACGAGCAGTACTTC	-	TRBJ2-7	TRBV6-2/TRBV6-3	medium-sized	11
CASISQGGITEAFF	TGTGCCAGCATCTCACAAGGAGGGATCACTGAAGCTTTCTTT	-	TRBJ1-1	TRBV5-6	many	14
CSVALLVTQIYEQYF	TGCAGCGTTGCTTTGCTGGTGACACAAATATACGAGCAGTACTTC	-	TRBJ2-7	TRBV29-1	many	15
CASSSLAGAPNEQFF	TGTGCCAGCAGTTCACTAGCGGGAGCCCCTAATGAGCAGTTCTTC	TRBD2	TRBJ2-1	TRBV6-2/TRBV6-3	many	15
CSATGQDYEQYF	TGCAGTGCCACCGGACAGGACTACGAGCAGTACTTC	TRBD1	TRBJ2-7	TRBV20-1	medium-sized	12
CASNPLTITGELFF	TGTGCCAGCAACCCCCTGACTATCACCGGGGAGCTGTTTTTT	-	TRBJ2-2	TRBV19	many	14
CASSLQGLASNEQFF	TGTGCCAGCAGCTTACAGGGACTAGCGAGCAATGAGCAGTTCTTC	TRBD2	TRBJ2-1	TRBV13	many	15
CASSDFESRGISEAFF	TGTGCCAGCAGTGACTTCGAGAGCCGGGGGATCAGTGAAGCTTTCTTT	-	TRBJ1-1	TRBV6-4	many	16
CAISESGHAETQYF	TGTGCCATCAGTGAGTCGGGACACGCAGAGACCCAGTACTTC	-	TRBJ2-5	TRBV10-3	few	14
CASSLGGAGGNEQFF	TGTGCCAGCAGCTTAGGAGGAGCGGGAGGCAATGAGCAGTTCTTC	TRBD2	TRBJ2-1	TRBV7-2	few	15
CASSLAGNSYNSPLHF	TGTGCCAGCAGCTTGGCTGGGAACTCCTATAATTCACCCCTCCACTTT	-	TRBJ1-6	TRBV5-5	many	16
CASSQDPTASSYEQYF	TGCGCCAGCAGCCAAGATCCCACAGCTAGCTCCTACGAGCAGTACTTC	-	TRBJ2-7	TRBV4-1	medium-sized	16
CASSLLGGARSGANVLTF	TGTGCCAGCAGCCTCCTGGGGGGGGCCCGCTCTGGGGCCAACGTCCTGACTTTC	-	TRBJ2-6	TRBV14	-	18
CSVVFSDRIYEQYF	TGCAGCGTCGTGTTCTCCGACAGGATTTACGAGCAGTACTTC	-	TRBJ2-7	TRBV29-1	medium-sized	14
CSVIGQGSLLDTQYF	TGCAGCGTCATCGGACAGGGTTCGTTGTTAGATACGCAGTATTTT	TRBD1	TRBJ2-3	TRBV29-1	many	15
CASSLDVGAAGQETQYF	TGCGCCAGCAGCTTGGATGTGGGGGCGGCGGGGCAAGAGACCCAGTACTTC	-	TRBJ2-5	TRBV5-1	-	17
CASSQGVSPLHF	TGCGCCAGCAGCCAAGGGGTTTCACCCCTCCACTTT	-	TRBJ1-6	TRBV4-1	many	12
CASSKAPNHYGYTF	TGTGCCAGCAGTAAGGCACCAAATCACTATGGCTACACCTTC	-	TRBJ1-2	TRBV12-3/TRBV12-4	medium-sized	14
CATSDPMAGELFF	TGTGCCACCAGTGACCCTATGGCCGGGGAGCTGTTTTTT	-	TRBJ2-2	TRBV24-1	medium-sized	13
CASSQDMLAVYNEQFF	TGTGCCAGCAGCCAAGATATGCTAGCGGTCTACAATGAGCAGTTCTTC	TRBD2	TRBJ2-1	TRBV3-1	many	16
CANSLGRNTGELFF	TGTGCCAACAGCTTAGGTCGGAACACCGGGGAGCTGTTTTTT	-	TRBJ2-2	TRBV7-2	-	14
CAITPGQGAVTEAFF	TGTGCCATCACCCCGGGACAGGGGGCGGTTACTGAAGCTTTCTTT	TRBD1	TRBJ1-1	TRBV10-3	many	15
CASTLGQGKDEQFF	TGTGCCAGCACCCTAGGGCAGGGGAAGGATGAGCAGTTCTTC	-	TRBJ2-1	TRBV7-6	few	14
CASSQEEGGGGTNEKLFF	TGCGCCAGCAGCCAAGAGGAGGGGGGAGGTGGAACTAATGAAAAACTGTTTTTT	-	TRBJ1-4	TRBV4-3	many	18
CASSMSYEQYF	TGTGCCAGCAGCATGTCCTACGAGCAGTACTTC	-	TRBJ2-7	TRBV7-2	many	11
CASRRGLEETQYF	TGTGCCAGCAGAAGGGGGCTTGAAGAGACCCAGTACTTC	TRBD1	TRBJ2-5	TRBV2	many	13